Below are 11 T cell receptor beta chains sequenced from a single sample in a study of post-analysis software for immune sequencing data. Whole-study findings and limits: A few TRBV segments occurring more often in patients than controls included TRBV5-6, TRBV5-1 and TRBV20-1.

Prepared TCR beta cDNA libraries contained unique molecular identifiers. TCRdb analysed the PCR reads with MiXCR anew, one entry per CDR3 protein. The sample carries roughly 870,000 distinct CDR3 sequences, approximately 53% recorded once. These receptors' targets are unknown. Sequencing used blood. These receptor sequences come from a girl aged 10 to 17 with multiple sclerosis.

V gene TRBV2 combines with J gene TRBJ2-5, with D tentatively TRBD2 (7 bases). The end of the DNA aligns better with TRBJ2-4, so the J call may be wrong. This CDR3 comprises 14 residues. The germline V gene encodes CDR1 SNHLY and CDR2 FYNNEI. The CDR3 spells CASGLGGVRDIQYF. The CDR3 nucleotides are TGTGCCAGCGGACTAGGGGGGGTAAGAGACATTCAGTACTTC.

The rearrangement uses TRBV5-1 and TRBJ2-5; D call uncertain. The J call is doubtful: the DNA matches TRBJ2-4 better. This CDR3 has 14 residues. Per the germline V gene, CDR1 is SGHRS and CDR2 is YFSETQ. In nucleotides, the CDR3 is TGCGCCAGCAGCTTGGTCGCGACCAAAAACATTCAGTACTTC. As protein: CASSLVATKNIQYF.

The rearrangement links TRBV27 to TRBJ2-1, with D tentatively TRBD2 (5 bases). The germline V gene has CDR1 MNHEY and CDR2 SMNVEV (reference sequence). V was pared by 5 bases and J by 0 bases, with 11 bases between. There are 15 residues in the CDR3. CDR3 protein: CASSLAYGSYNEQFF. As DNA, the CDR3 is TGTGCCAGCAGTCTAGCTTACGGCTCCTACAATGAGCAGTTCTTC.

The sample holds a few counts of this clonotype. This chain connects TRBV9 to TRBJ2-3; maybe TRBD2 (6 bases). Germline assignment: CDR1 SGDLS and CDR2 YYNGEE. Trimming left V 0 bases short and J 2 bases short, with 10 bases between. This CDR3 has 15 residues. CDR3 in amino acids: CASSVGGVFTDTQYF. Here the CDR3 DNA reads TGTGCCAGCAGCGTAGGCGGGGTCTTCACAGATACGCAGTATTTT.

Only a few counts were recorded for this clonotype. The rearrangement links TRBV9 to TRBJ2-6; 9 bases fit TRBD1. This CDR3 comprises 18 residues. Germline CDR1 is SGDLS and CDR2 is YYNGEE. The J segment lost 1 base and the V segment lost 2 bases, leaving 7 bases of the junction unmatched. DNA of the CDR3: TGTGCCAGCAGCGTCAACGACAGGGGGGGGTCTGGGGCCAACGTCCTGACTTTC. As protein: CASSVNDRGGSGANVLTF.

The chain has TRBV12-3 or TRBV12-4 and TRBJ2-7, with D possibly being TRBD2 (5 bases). The J call may be incorrect, as the DNA end agrees better with TRBJ2-5. The CDR3 loop spans 12 amino acids. The CDR3 bases are TGTGCCAGCAGGCCCACTAGTGGGACCCAGTACTTC. Translation: CASRPTSGTQYF.

This clonotype showed up just once. The junction differs from germline at one of its ends, possibly a read error. The chain carries TRBV7-3 and TRBJ2-2; 8 bases are a match to TRBD2. The CDR3 has 15 amino acids. The germline V gene encodes CDR1 SGHTA and CDR2 FQGTGA. The chain's CDR3 is CASSPRGVSTGELFF. The CDR3 region has the DNA TGTGCCAGCAGCCCGCGGGGGGTCAGCACCGGGGAACTGTTTTTT.

The chain joins TRBV7-9 to TRBJ2-7; tentative D call: TRBD1 (5 bases). V lost 3 bases and J lost 3, with 9 bases in between. The CDR3 is 13 amino acids. Germline assignment: CDR1 SEHNR and CDR2 FQNEAQ (reference sequence). CDR3 loop: CASSFRQHYEQYF. DNA of the CDR3: TGTGCCAGCAGCTTTCGACAGCACTACGAGCAGTACTTC.

The genes are TRBV29-1 and TRBJ2-3, with 8 bases that match TRBD2. Germline-derived CDR1 and CDR2 are SQVTM and ANQGSEA. The CDR3 extends over 16 amino acids. J was trimmed by 3 bases and V by 4 bases; bases with no gene match: 12. For the CDR3, the DNA is TGCAGCGTTGTCGAACGGGGGGGCCCGAGGACAGATACGCAGTATTTT. It specifies CSVVERGGPRTDTQYF.

This clonotype was counted only a few times. The genes are TRBV12-3 or TRBV12-4 and TRBJ2-5, with TRBD1 identical over 9 bases. The CDR3 extends over 14 amino acids. Trimming took 10 bases from V and 3 from J; bases not matched to a gene: 9. DNA of the CDR3: TGTGCCACCGGACCCGGGACAGGGAAAGAGACCCAGTACTTC. It encodes CATGPGTGKETQYF.

The chain is built from TRBV29-1 and TRBJ1-2, with D tentatively TRBD1 (6 bases). The ends were cut back, 3 bases at V and 4 bases at J, with 15 bases in the middle. Per germline, CDR1 SQVTM and CDR2 ANQGSEA. CDR3 length: 14 amino acids. CDR3 loop: CSVEENRAFYGYTF. CDR3 bases: TGCAGCGTTGAGGAAAACAGGGCCTTCTATGGCTACACCTTC.